This T cell receptor beta chain was observed in a study of cytomegalovirus exposure and HLA in healthy donors. Whole-study results and caveats: The study recorded 150 to 200 TCR beta chains that were cytomegalovirus-associated. In a later analysis, about 17,000 TCR beta sequences were associated with HLA alleles at 0.05 false discovery rate.

Comment on this clone: Antigen unknown.

The PCR was carried out with 60 Vbeta primers and 13 Jbeta primers. The protocol was immunoSEQ multiplex PCR, while the TCRdb copy is restricted to in-frame clones and leaves out a portion. The table records about 180,000 clones, 80% of them present only once. The CDR3 is 15 amino acids. Germline values: CDR1 SQVTM, CDR2 ANQGSEA. Trimming took 3 bases from V and 6 from J, leaving 20 bases between them. The chain carries TRBV29-1 and TRBJ1-2; D not certain. Sequencing was done on a sample of PBMCs. This sequence originates from a woman aged 25 to 45 in good health and CMV-seronegative. The CDR3 loop reads CSVDFPAGIEDGYTF. For the CDR3, the DNA is TGCAGCGTTGATTTTCCGGCCGGGATCGAAGATGGCTACACCTTC. Based on the CDR3 plus reference TRBV29-1 and TRBJ1-2, the full variable domain is SAVISQKPSRDICQRGTSLTIQCQVDSQVTMMFWYRQQPGQSLTLIATANQGSEATYESGFVIDKFPISRPNLTFSTLTVSNMSPEDSSIYLCSVDFPAGIEDGYTFGSGTRLTVV.